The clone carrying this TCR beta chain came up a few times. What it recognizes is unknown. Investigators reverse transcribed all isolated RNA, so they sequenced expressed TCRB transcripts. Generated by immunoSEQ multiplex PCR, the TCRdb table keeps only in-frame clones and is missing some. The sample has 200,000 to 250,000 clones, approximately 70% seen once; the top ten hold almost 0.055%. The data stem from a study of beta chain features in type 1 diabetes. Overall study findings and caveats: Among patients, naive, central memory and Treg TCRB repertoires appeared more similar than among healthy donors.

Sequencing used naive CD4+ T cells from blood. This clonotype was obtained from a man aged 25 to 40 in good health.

CDR3 sequence reads: CSSSGQKNTEAFF. CDR3 coding DNA: TGCAGCTCCTCGGGACAGAAGAACACTGAAGCTTTCTTT. V gene TRBV29-1 combines with J gene TRBJ1-1, with 7 bases that match TRBD1. CDR3 length: 13 residues. Germline V gene sequence: CDR1 SQVTM, CDR2 ANQGSEA. V shed 8 bases, J shed 1 base, and the junction held 7 bases outside the gene matches.